Listed below are T cell receptor beta chains from one sample, sequenced in a study of siplizumab effects on memory and regulatory T cells. Measured with immunoSEQ multiplex PCR; TCRdb has only the in-frame clones, and not every one. In the table there are tens of thousands of clones, 93% of which are singletons. Material: CD8+ T cells sorted from blood. The receptor set was obtained from a human donor in good health. The CDR3 runs from the conserved cysteine through the conserved F or W. D genes are given only for firm matches. Clone size is stated in some rows and not others, as once, few, many or a class when expanded.

clone_size: medium-sized; v_call: TRBV21-1; j_call: TRBJ2-5; d_call: -; cdr3_nt: TGTGCCAGCAGCAAAGGAGGATTCCCGTGGTGGACCCAGTACTTC; cdr3_aa: CASSKGGFPWWTQYF
clone_size: -; v_call: TRBV4-3; j_call: TRBJ2-7; d_call: -; cdr3_nt: TGCGCCAGCAGCCAAGGACTACTAACCCTAGGCCGCTCCTACGAGCAGTACTTC; cdr3_aa: CASSQGLLTLGRSYEQYF
clone_size: -; v_call: TRBV28; j_call: TRBJ1-2; d_call: -; cdr3_nt: TGTGCCAGCAGTTTAGCAGGGGAGGGCTATGGCTACACCTTC; cdr3_aa: CASSLAGEGYGYTF
clone_size: -; v_call: TRBV27; j_call: TRBJ2-2; d_call: -; cdr3_nt: TGTGCCAGCAGTTGGGGGGCGGCCCCGAACACCGGGGAGCTGTTTTTT; cdr3_aa: CASSWGAAPNTGELFF
clone_size: -; v_call: TRBV4-2; j_call: TRBJ1-1; d_call: -; cdr3_nt: TGTGCCAGCAGCCAAGTTGGGGCGATCACTGAAGCTTTCTTT; cdr3_aa: CASSQVGAITEAFF
clone_size: -; v_call: TRBV29-1; j_call: TRBJ2-5; d_call: TRBD2; cdr3_nt: TGCAGCGTTGACGGGGGGTACCAAGAGACCCAGTACTTC; cdr3_aa: CSVDGGYQETQYF
clone_size: -; v_call: TRBV5-6; j_call: TRBJ1-1; d_call: -; cdr3_nt: TGTGCCAGCCACGGGACGTATGGGACTGAAGCTTTCTTT; cdr3_aa: CASHGTYGTEAFF
clone_size: -; v_call: TRBV6-1; j_call: TRBJ1-5; d_call: -; cdr3_nt: TGTGCCAGCAGTGTGTTGGGGATCGGCAATCAGCCCCAGCATTTT; cdr3_aa: CASSVLGIGNQPQHF
clone_size: -; v_call: TRBV9; j_call: TRBJ2-2; d_call: TRBD2; cdr3_nt: TGTGCCAGCAGCGCGACGGGACTAGCGGTCAACGGGGAGCTGTTTTTT; cdr3_aa: CASSATGLAVNGELFF
clone_size: -; v_call: TRBV14; j_call: TRBJ2-5; d_call: -; cdr3_nt: TGTGCCAGCAGCCCCCACCAGGGATGGGAGACCCAGTACTTC; cdr3_aa: CASSPHQGWETQYF
clone_size: -; v_call: TRBV9; j_call: TRBJ2-3; d_call: TRBD2; cdr3_nt: TGTGCCAGCAGCTCCCTAGCGGGGCTCGCTGAGACAGATACGCAGTATTTT; cdr3_aa: CASSSLAGLAETDTQYF
clone_size: -; v_call: TRBV7-2; j_call: TRBJ2-5; d_call: TRBD2; cdr3_nt: TGTGCCAGCAGCGAGGGACTAGCGGGGTCTGGAGAGACCCAGTACTTC; cdr3_aa: CASSEGLAGSGETQYF
clone_size: -; v_call: TRBV11-3; j_call: TRBJ2-7; d_call: TRBD2; cdr3_nt: TGTGCCAGCAGCTTAGCCCATGGGGGGGCCTACGAGCAGTACTTC; cdr3_aa: CASSLAHGGAYEQYF
clone_size: -; v_call: TRBV5-5; j_call: TRBJ2-7; d_call: -; cdr3_nt: TGTGCCAGCATCTCCTTTGGACAGAGGATCGACTTC; cdr3_aa: CASISFGQRIDF
clone_size: -; v_call: TRBV15; j_call: TRBJ1-1; d_call: -; cdr3_nt: TGTGCCACCAGGGAAATGAACACTGAAGCTTTCTTT; cdr3_aa: CATREMNTEAFF
clone_size: once; v_call: TRBV27; j_call: TRBJ2-3; d_call: -; cdr3_nt: TGTGCCAGCAGCAATATAGATACGCAGTATTTT; cdr3_aa: CASSNIDTQYF
clone_size: -; v_call: TRBV5-4; j_call: TRBJ2-1; d_call: TRBD2; cdr3_nt: TGTGCCAGCAGCCCCGTCCCGGGACTAGCGGGGGCCCCTGAGAATGAGCAGTTCTTC; cdr3_aa: CASSPVPGLAGAPENEQFF
clone_size: -; v_call: TRBV6-6; j_call: TRBJ1-2; d_call: -; cdr3_nt: TGTGCCAGCAGTTCTATACCCGCCGGGACTGAGTATGGCTACACCTTC; cdr3_aa: CASSSIPAGTEYGYTF
clone_size: once; v_call: TRBV7-9; j_call: TRBJ2-5; d_call: -; cdr3_nt: TGTGCCAGCAGCCTGACACCGCAAGAGACCCAGTACTTC; cdr3_aa: CASSLTPQETQYF
clone_size: -; v_call: TRBV4-1; j_call: TRBJ1-1; d_call: -; cdr3_nt: TGCGCCAGCAGCCAAGAAGGGACCACTGAAGCTTTCTTT; cdr3_aa: CASSQEGTTEAFF
clone_size: -; v_call: TRBV5-1; j_call: TRBJ1-1; d_call: -; cdr3_nt: TGCGCCAGCAGCTTAGATCAGGGGAACACTGAAGCTTTCTTT; cdr3_aa: CASSLDQGNTEAFF
clone_size: -; v_call: TRBV7-6; j_call: TRBJ1-2; d_call: -; cdr3_nt: TGTGCCAGCAGCTTCCAGCCGGGGCTTGATACTGGCTACACCTTC; cdr3_aa: CASSFQPGLDTGYTF
clone_size: -; v_call: TRBV7-9; j_call: TRBJ2-3; d_call: -; cdr3_nt: TGTGCCACCCTAGTGGATACGCAGTATTTT; cdr3_aa: CATLVDTQYF
clone_size: -; v_call: TRBV7-8; j_call: TRBJ2-3; d_call: -; cdr3_nt: TGTGCCAGCAGCTCCCTCTTAGGGTACAGCACAGATACGCAGTATTTT; cdr3_aa: CASSSLLGYSTDTQYF
clone_size: -; v_call: TRBV5-1; j_call: TRBJ2-6; d_call: -; cdr3_nt: TGCGCCAGCAGCTTGGGGGATTCTGGGGCCAACGTCCTGACTTTC; cdr3_aa: CASSLGDSGANVLTF
clone_size: -; v_call: TRBV4-1; j_call: TRBJ1-1; d_call: TRBD1; cdr3_nt: TGCGCCAGCAGCCAAGGCGGGACAGGGGATTTTGAAGCTTTCTTT; cdr3_aa: CASSQGGTGDFEAFF
clone_size: once; v_call: TRBV6-5; j_call: TRBJ1-2; d_call: -; cdr3_nt: TGTGCCAGCAGTTACCCCGGAAGCGCCTATGGCTACACCTTC; cdr3_aa: CASSYPGSAYGYTF
clone_size: -; v_call: TRBV6-1; j_call: TRBJ2-1; d_call: TRBD2; cdr3_nt: TGTGCCAGCATTAGGGACTACTCCTACAATGAGCAGTTCTTC; cdr3_aa: CASIRDYSYNEQFF
clone_size: -; v_call: TRBV13; j_call: TRBJ2-3; d_call: TRBD1; cdr3_nt: TGTGCCAGCAGTCAGGGGGCGCCGACAGATACGCAGTATTTT; cdr3_aa: CASSQGAPTDTQYF